The TCR beta chain under discussion was sequenced for a study of a mutant IDH1 vaccine in newly diagnosed glioma. Study background: Treated patients had a mean age of 40.4 years and a 62.5% male, around 38% female split. Therapy received beforehand was radiotherapy, temozolomide, or both, with most patients given both.

Germline CDR1 reads SGHAT; CDR2 reads FQDESV (reference sequence). The CDR3 spans 12 residues. Trimming removed 4 bases from V and 15 bases from J, with 16 bases in between. Regarding this clone: The antigen is unknown.

Described time point: week 35, safety follow-up. Vaccination comprised doses that each held 300 ug of mutant IDH1 20-mer peptide, plus topical imiquimod. Patients underwent eight vaccinations, which took place in weeks 1, 3, 5, 7, 11, 15, 19 and 23. Sequencing was performed with immunoSEQ multiplex PCR; in TCRdb, only in-frame clones are kept and a portion is missing. The sample contains fewer than 55,000 clones, 81% of which appear only once. Sample: PBMCs, taken from a glioma patient whose treatment included an IDH1 peptide vaccine. This chain joins TRBV11-1 and TRBJ2-1; tentative D call: TRBD1 (6 bases). This clonotype was obtained from a woman in her 40s with glioma. Some clones in this sample may be carry-over from other donors' samples. CDR3 DNA sequence: TGTGCCAGCAGCTCAGAGACAGGTCGCCTGTTCTTC. Its protein product is CASSSETGRLFF.